Listed below are T cell receptor beta chains from one sample, sequenced in a study of T-cell reconstitution after alpha-beta-depleted transplantation in children. TCRdb processed the PCR reads anew with MiXCR; each CDR3 protein has one entry. The sample lists approximately 590,000 distinct CDR3 sequences, approximately 10% seen once, with about 4% in the top ten. Sequencing used PBMCs from the stem cell graft donor, obtained from the stem cell graft. These receptors all stem from a human donor who donated a stem cell graft to a child with acute myeloid leukemia. CDR3s include the opening cysteine and the closing phenylalanine or tryptophan. A D gene is named only where the DNA matches it firmly. The listing skips clone size in some rows; elsewhere it reads once, few, many or a size class.

d_call: TRBD1; clone_size: NA; j_call: TRBJ2-2; v_call: TRBV2; cdr3_nt: TGTGCCAGCAGTGGTTGGGACAGGGGGAGTCCTCCGAACACCGGGGAGCTGTTTTTT; cdr3_aa: CASSGWDRGSPPNTGELFF
d_call: NA; clone_size: few; j_call: TRBJ2-7; v_call: TRBV12-3/TRBV12-4; cdr3_nt: TGTGCCAGCACATCGACAGGCGCCCCTGGCGAGCAGTACTTC; cdr3_aa: CASTSTGAPGEQYF
d_call: NA; clone_size: NA; j_call: TRBJ2-7; v_call: TRBV18; cdr3_nt: TGTGCCAGCTCCCCGCCGGTTTTCTACGAGCAGTACTTC; cdr3_aa: CASSPPVFYEQYF
d_call: NA; clone_size: NA; j_call: TRBJ2-1; v_call: TRBV4-2; cdr3_nt: TGTGCCAGCAGCAAGAGGGGGGACTCGGAGGATGAGCAGTTCTTC; cdr3_aa: CASSKRGDSEDEQFF
d_call: NA; clone_size: many; j_call: TRBJ2-1; v_call: TRBV7-2; cdr3_nt: TGTGCCAGCAGCTTAGCTAGGACCGGCGGAGGTGAGCAGTTCTTC; cdr3_aa: CASSLARTGGGEQFF
d_call: NA; clone_size: NA; j_call: TRBJ2-1; v_call: TRBV6-2/TRBV6-3; cdr3_nt: TGTGCCAGCAGTTCCGTGGGGCAATACAATGAGCAGTTCTTC; cdr3_aa: CASSSVGQYNEQFF
d_call: NA; clone_size: few; j_call: TRBJ2-1; v_call: TRBV20-1; cdr3_nt: TGCAGTGCTAGAGAGGACGGAGGGCCCTACAATGAGCAGTTCTTC; cdr3_aa: CSAREDGGPYNEQFF
d_call: TRBD2; clone_size: few; j_call: TRBJ2-1; v_call: TRBV14; cdr3_nt: TGTGCCAGCAGTCTTCGATCGACTAGCGGGAGGGCCGGGGAGCAGTTCTTC; cdr3_aa: CASSLRSTSGRAGEQFF
d_call: NA; clone_size: many; j_call: TRBJ1-1; v_call: TRBV2; cdr3_nt: TGTGCCAGCAGTGTATCAATGAACACTGAAGCTTTCTTT; cdr3_aa: CASSVSMNTEAFF
d_call: TRBD1; clone_size: many; j_call: TRBJ2-7; v_call: TRBV12-3/TRBV12-4; cdr3_nt: TGTGCCAGCAGAAAAGCCGGGACAGGCTACGAGCAGTACTTC; cdr3_aa: CASRKAGTGYEQYF
d_call: TRBD1; clone_size: few; j_call: TRBJ2-3; v_call: TRBV30; cdr3_nt: TGTGCCTGGAGTGTAATCGGGACAGGGGATACGCAGTATTTT; cdr3_aa: CAWSVIGTGDTQYF
d_call: NA; clone_size: few; j_call: TRBJ2-1; v_call: TRBV7-8; cdr3_nt: TGTGCCAGCAGCTCTTCCGGCGGGCCCTCCTACAATGAGCAGTTCTTC; cdr3_aa: CASSSSGGPSYNEQFF
d_call: NA; clone_size: few; j_call: TRBJ1-1; v_call: TRBV9; cdr3_nt: TGTGCCAGCAGCGCGCCCCCAGGGAACACTGAAGCTTTCTTT; cdr3_aa: CASSAPPGNTEAFF
d_call: NA; clone_size: NA; j_call: TRBJ1-2; v_call: TRBV14; cdr3_nt: TGTGCCAGCAGCCAAGTATTAATTGGCTACACCTTC; cdr3_aa: CASSQVLIGYTF